One sample yielded the 23 T cell receptor beta chains listed below, sequenced in a study of monozygotic twins with inflammatory bowel disease. TCRdb re-called the 5' RACE reads; every CDR3 protein appears as one record, without DNA. This sample's clone table lists around 410,000 distinct CDR3 sequences. Sequenced: blood. Receptors were obtained from a human donor with ulcerative colitis or Crohn's disease, or a healthy co-twin of an affected twin (not recorded which).

The CDR3 loop is CASSPQAGTDTQYF. This rearrangement joins TRBV18 to TRBJ2-3; TCRdb's D gene call, TRBD2, goes unchecked for lack of DNA. Germline lookup yields CDR1 KGHSH and CDR2 LQKENI. The CDR3 loop spans 14 amino acids.

The J gene is TRBJ2-2, the V gene TRBV20-1; TCRdb designates TRBD2, a call that cannot be tested without DNA. This CDR3 is 13 amino acids long. CDR1 and CDR2 (germline): DFQATT, SNEGSKA (reference sequence). This CDR3 is CSARDGLVGELFF.

The chain combines TRBV12-3 or TRBV12-4 with TRBJ2-5. CDR3 length: 15 amino acids. This CDR3 is CASRPTDRVRETQYF.

The chain recombines TRBV20-1 with TRBJ2-3. This CDR3 comprises 12 residues. Germline-derived CDR1 and CDR2 are DFQATT and SNEGSKA (reference sequence). This CDR3 reads CSAHGGTDTQYF.

The V call is TRBV6-2 or TRBV6-3, the J call TRBJ1-1. Germline V CDR1 and CDR2: MNHEY, SVGEGT. The CDR3 is 14 residues long. The chain's CDR3 is CAIASSRKNTEAFF.

The rearrangement links TRBV9 to TRBJ2-3. Germline V gene sequence: CDR1 SGDLS, CDR2 YYNGEE. The CDR3 length is 13 residues. CDR3 in amino acids: CASSVDRTDTQYF.

The rearrangement links TRBV4-3 to TRBJ2-1; absent DNA, TCRdb's TRBD2 call cannot be checked. CDR1 and CDR2 (germline): LGHNA, YSLEER. The CDR3 covers 15 residues. The CDR3 region is CASSPSGRSGNEQFF.

This chain links TRBV12-3 or TRBV12-4 with TRBJ1-3; as DNA is missing, the TRBD1 call by TCRdb cannot be tested. The CDR3 length is 16 residues. The CDR3 protein is CASSFKAGYSGNTIYF.

The chain joins TRBV10-2 to TRBJ2-1; TCRdb's assignment of TRBD2 cannot be checked, as there is no DNA. The CDR3 has 16 residues. Per germline, CDR1 WSHSY and CDR2 SAAADI. CDR3 in amino acids: CASSETSGGSYNEQFF.

V usage is TRBV19 and J usage is TRBJ2-1; TCRdb's D gene call, TRBD1, goes unchecked for lack of DNA. In germline, CDR1 is LNHDA, CDR2 SQIVND (reference sequence). The CDR3 has 14 amino acids. This CDR3 is CASQNHGADNEQFF.

The chain combines TRBV19 with TRBJ1-1. The length of the CDR3 is 15 residues. Germline CDR1 LNHDA, CDR2 SQIVND (reference sequence). The CDR3 sequence is CASSISDIWDTEAFF.

This chain uses TRBV7-2 with TRBJ1-1. CDR3 size: 15 residues. Germline V CDR1 and CDR2: SGHTA, FQGNSA. This chain's CDR3 is CASSRDVHMNTEAFF.

The chain couples TRBV11-1 to TRBJ2-1; TCRdb names TRBD1, which stays unverified in the absence of DNA. Germline assignment: CDR1 SGHAT and CDR2 FQDESV (reference sequence). The CDR3 spans 16 residues. The CDR3 is CASSPSPGVRWNEQFF.

The gene calls are TRBV20-1 and TRBJ1-4; lacking DNA, the TRBD1 call made by TCRdb goes unchecked. The CDR3 is made up of 12 amino acids. Per germline, CDR1 DFQATT and CDR2 SNEGSKA (reference sequence). CDR3 region: CSARVRTGYLVF.

CDR3 protein: CASSLRQYNEQFF. The chain is built from TRBV5-1 and TRBJ2-1. There are 13 residues in the CDR3. Per germline, CDR1 SGHRS and CDR2 YFSETQ.

V usage is TRBV28 and J usage is TRBJ2-5; TCRdb gives TRBD1 as the D gene, but with no DNA this cannot be confirmed. Germline CDR1 and CDR2: MDHEN and SYDVKM. The length of the CDR3 is 14 residues. CDR3 sequence reads: CASSRYRGGETQYF.

The genes are TRBV20-1 and TRBJ2-1; the D gene TCRdb calls, TRBD2, cannot be checked with no DNA. Per germline, CDR1 DFQATT and CDR2 SNEGSKA (reference sequence). This CDR3 is 17 amino acids long. CDR3 region: CSAKAGLAGGAIHEQFF.

V is TRBV12-3 or TRBV12-4 and J is TRBJ2-2; the D gene TCRdb calls, TRBD2, cannot be checked with no DNA. The CDR3 spans 17 residues. CDR3 sequence reads: CASTHGLAGLNTGELFF.

The chain is built from TRBV6-1 and TRBJ2-3; with no DNA, the TCRdb D assignment of TRBD2 cannot be verified. Germline loops: CDR1 MNHNS, CDR2 SASEGT. The CDR3 is 15 residues long. CDR3 protein: CASRPGGAGTDTQYF.

The rearrangement links TRBV4-3 to TRBJ2-2; TCRdb gives TRBD2 as the D gene, but with no DNA this cannot be confirmed. The CDR3 covers 14 residues. Looked up from germline, CDR1 is LGHNA and CDR2 is YSLEER. CDR3 residues: CASSQAELGRELFF.

This sequence joins TRBV12-3 or TRBV12-4 and TRBJ1-1. The CDR3 covers 11 residues. The CDR3 sequence: CASSLRGRAFF.

The chain employs TRBV20-1 and TRBJ2-5; TCRdb indicates TRBD1, and absent DNA this call remains unverified. This CDR3 is built from 15 residues. The germline V gene encodes CDR1 DFQATT and CDR2 SNEGSKA (reference sequence). The CDR3 reads CSVAGGIPGQETQYF.

V is TRBV29-1 and J is TRBJ2-1; the D gene TCRdb calls, TRBD2, cannot be checked with no DNA. Germline CDR1 reads SQVTM; CDR2 reads ANQGSEA. CDR3 length: 15 amino acids. The CDR3 reads CSVDSGSNSYNEQFF.